A single T cell receptor (beta chain) is shown here with its context. Its specificity is not known. TCRdb recomputed calls from the reads with MiXCR, one row per CDR3 protein. The table lists around 900,000 distinct CDR3 sequences, about 33% of them singletons, with roughly an eighth in the top ten. The CDR3 is 13 amino acids. The V gene lost 5 bases and the J gene lost 3 bases, with 10 bases spanning the gap. From germline, CDR1 is LNHDA and CDR2 SQIVND (reference sequence). This sample stems from a study of T cell repertoires in cytomegalovirus infection. General study points: HLA-C-restricted, CMV-specific TCR beta clonotypes were dominant ex vivo. Carriers of CMV plus the relevant HLA were identified by cumulative public TCR beta family frequency.

The receptor comes from a human donor in good health (CMV status not recorded). Some clones in this sample may be carry-over from other donors' samples. The source was cultured CD8+ T cells from PBMCs, collected from culture after CMV antigen stimulation. This chain uses TRBV19 with TRBJ1-1; D not resolved. DNA of the CDR3: TGTGCCAGTAGTGCCACAGCGGACACTGAAGCTTTCTTT. Amino acid sequence: CASSATADTEAFF.